This record looks at one TCR beta chain sequence and its context. Its antigen is not known. Other DNA sequences in this sample translate to the same CDR3. Germline CDR1 reads SGDLS; CDR2 reads YYNGEE. The germline V and J ends were trimmed by 2 bases and 5 bases, with 13 bases remaining between them. The CDR3 extends over 14 amino acids. The sample is drawn from a study of beta chain features in type 1 diabetes. Across the study: Patients and healthy donors were similar in age, gender and cell yields. Nearly 110,000,000 sorted cells were examined across all samples.

General observations from the study: Type 1 diabetes patients had fewer VDJ junction insertions and more deletions. All four CD4+ subsets from Type 1 diabetes patients carried moderately but significantly shorter TCRB CDR3s.

The investigators reverse transcribed all of the isolated RNA, so they sequenced expressed TCRB transcripts. The protocol was immunoSEQ multiplex PCR, while the TCRdb copy is restricted to in-frame clones and leaves out a portion. The table records roughly 230,000 clones, about a tenth of them present only once. Sequencing was done on a sample of naive CD4+ T cells from blood. The gene calls are TRBV9 and TRBJ2-5; a possible D gene is TRBD2 (6 bases). This sequence was found in a man aged 25-45 years with type 1 diabetes. As DNA, the CDR3 is TGTGCCAGCAGCGTGGGGACTGGCCGGGAGACCCAGTACTTC. Translated: CASSVGTGRETQYF.